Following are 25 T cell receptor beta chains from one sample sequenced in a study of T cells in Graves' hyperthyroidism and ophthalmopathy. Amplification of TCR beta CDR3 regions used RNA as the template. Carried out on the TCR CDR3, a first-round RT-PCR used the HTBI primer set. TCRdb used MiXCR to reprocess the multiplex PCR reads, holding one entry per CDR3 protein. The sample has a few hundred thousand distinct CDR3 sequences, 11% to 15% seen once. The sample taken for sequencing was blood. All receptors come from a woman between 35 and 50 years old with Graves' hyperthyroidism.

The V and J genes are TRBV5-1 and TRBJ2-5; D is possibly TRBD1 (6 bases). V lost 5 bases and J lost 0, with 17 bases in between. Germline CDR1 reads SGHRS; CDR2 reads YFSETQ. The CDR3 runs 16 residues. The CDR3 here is CASRPTLQGDQETQYF. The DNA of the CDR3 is TGCGCCAGCAGACCTACCTTACAGGGCGACCAAGAGACCCAGTACTTC. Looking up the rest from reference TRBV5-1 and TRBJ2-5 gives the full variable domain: KAGVTQTPRYLIKTRGQQVTLSCSPISGHRSVSWYQQTPGQGLQFLFEYFSETQRNKGNFPGRFSGRQFSNSRSEMNVSTLELGDSALYLCASRPTLQGDQETQYFGPGTRLLVL.

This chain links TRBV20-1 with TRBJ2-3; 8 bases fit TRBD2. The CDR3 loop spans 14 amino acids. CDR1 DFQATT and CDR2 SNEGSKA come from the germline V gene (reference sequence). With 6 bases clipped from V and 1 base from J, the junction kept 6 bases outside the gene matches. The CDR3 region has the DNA TGCAGTGCACAGACTAGCGCCGGCACAGATACGCAGTATTTT. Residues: CSAQTSAGTDTQYF.

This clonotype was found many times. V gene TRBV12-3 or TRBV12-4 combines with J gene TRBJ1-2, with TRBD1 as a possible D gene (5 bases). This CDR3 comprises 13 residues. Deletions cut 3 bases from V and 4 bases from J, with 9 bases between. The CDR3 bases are TGTGCCAGCAGTTTCGACAGTCTCTATGGCTACACCTTC. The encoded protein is CASSFDSLYGYTF.

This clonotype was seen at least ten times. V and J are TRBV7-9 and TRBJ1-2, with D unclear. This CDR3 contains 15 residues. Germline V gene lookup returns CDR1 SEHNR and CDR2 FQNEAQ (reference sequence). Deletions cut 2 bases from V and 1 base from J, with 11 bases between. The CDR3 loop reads CASSLIPAYNYGYTF. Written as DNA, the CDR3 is TGTGCCAGCAGCTTAATCCCAGCATATAACTATGGCTACACCTTC.

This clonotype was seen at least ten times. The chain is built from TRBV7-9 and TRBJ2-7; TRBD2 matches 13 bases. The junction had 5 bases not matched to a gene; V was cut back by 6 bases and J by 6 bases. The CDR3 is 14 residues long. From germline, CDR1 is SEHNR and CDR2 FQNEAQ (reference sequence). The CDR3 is CASRPGLAGSEQYF. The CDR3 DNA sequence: TGTGCCAGCAGACCGGGACTAGCGGGATCCGAGCAGTACTTC.

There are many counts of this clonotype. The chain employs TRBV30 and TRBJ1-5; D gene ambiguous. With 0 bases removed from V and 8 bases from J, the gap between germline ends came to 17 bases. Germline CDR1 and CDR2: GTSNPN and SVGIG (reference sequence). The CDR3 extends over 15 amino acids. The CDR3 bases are TGTGCCTGGAGTGTACGTGGCCATGTTGAAAAGCCCCAGCATTTT. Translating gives CAWSVRGHVEKPQHF.

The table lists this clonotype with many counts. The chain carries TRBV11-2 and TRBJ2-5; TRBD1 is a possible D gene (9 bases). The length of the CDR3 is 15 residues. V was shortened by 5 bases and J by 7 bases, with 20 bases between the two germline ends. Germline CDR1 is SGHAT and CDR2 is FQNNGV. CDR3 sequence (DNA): TGTGCCAGCAGCCCGGAACAGGGGGCGGGGGGGACCCAGTACTTC. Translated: CASSPEQGAGGTQYF.

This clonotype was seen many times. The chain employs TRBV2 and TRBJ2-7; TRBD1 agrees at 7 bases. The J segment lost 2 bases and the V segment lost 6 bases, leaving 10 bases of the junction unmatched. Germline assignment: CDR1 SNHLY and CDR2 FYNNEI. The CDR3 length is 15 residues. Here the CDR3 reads CASSIETGSTYEQYF. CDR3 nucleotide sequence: TGTGCCAGCAGCATTGAGACAGGGAGCACCTACGAGCAGTACTTC.

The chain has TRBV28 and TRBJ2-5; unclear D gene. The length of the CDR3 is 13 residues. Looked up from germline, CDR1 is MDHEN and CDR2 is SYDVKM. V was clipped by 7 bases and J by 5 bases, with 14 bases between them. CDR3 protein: CASTRRPTETQYF. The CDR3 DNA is TGTGCCAGCACTCGTAGGCCAACGGAGACCCAGTACTTC.

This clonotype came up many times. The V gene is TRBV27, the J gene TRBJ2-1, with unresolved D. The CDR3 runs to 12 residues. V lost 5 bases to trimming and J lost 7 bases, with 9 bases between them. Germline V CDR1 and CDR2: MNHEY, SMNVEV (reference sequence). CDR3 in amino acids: CASSATSNEQFF. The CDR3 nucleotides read TGTGCCAGCAGTGCGACCTCGAATGAGCAGTTCTTC.

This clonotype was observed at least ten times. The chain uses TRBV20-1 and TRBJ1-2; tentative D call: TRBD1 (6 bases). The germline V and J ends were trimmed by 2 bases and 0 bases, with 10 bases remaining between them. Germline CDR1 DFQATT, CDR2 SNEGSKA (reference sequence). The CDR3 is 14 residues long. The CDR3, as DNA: TGCAGTGCTAGAAAGACAGGAACTAACTATGGCTACACCTTC. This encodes CSARKTGTNYGYTF.

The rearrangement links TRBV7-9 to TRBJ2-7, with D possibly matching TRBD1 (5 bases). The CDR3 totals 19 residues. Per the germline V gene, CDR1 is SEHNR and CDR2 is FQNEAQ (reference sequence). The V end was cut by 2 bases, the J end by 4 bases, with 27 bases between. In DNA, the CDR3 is TGTGCCAGCAGCTTAAGAGTAAGGGGCTCCCCAAGTCGGGTTTACGAGCAGTACTTC. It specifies CASSLRVRGSPSRVYEQYF.

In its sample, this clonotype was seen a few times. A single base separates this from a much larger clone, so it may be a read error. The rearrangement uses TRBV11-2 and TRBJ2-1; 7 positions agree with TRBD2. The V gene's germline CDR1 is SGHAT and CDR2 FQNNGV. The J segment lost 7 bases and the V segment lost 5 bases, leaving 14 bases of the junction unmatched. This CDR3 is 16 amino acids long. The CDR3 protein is CASSRGPGRGVNEQFF. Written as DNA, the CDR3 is TGTGCCAGCAGCCGAGGTCCGGGACGGGGGGTGAATGAGCAGTTCTTC.

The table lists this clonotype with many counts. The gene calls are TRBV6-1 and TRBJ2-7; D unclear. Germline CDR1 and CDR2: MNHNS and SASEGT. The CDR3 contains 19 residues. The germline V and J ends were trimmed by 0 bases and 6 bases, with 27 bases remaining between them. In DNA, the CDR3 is TGTGCCAGCAGTGAAGCGAATTCGGTATTAGCAAGATTTTCGTTCGAGCAGTACTTC. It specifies CASSEANSVLARFSFEQYF.

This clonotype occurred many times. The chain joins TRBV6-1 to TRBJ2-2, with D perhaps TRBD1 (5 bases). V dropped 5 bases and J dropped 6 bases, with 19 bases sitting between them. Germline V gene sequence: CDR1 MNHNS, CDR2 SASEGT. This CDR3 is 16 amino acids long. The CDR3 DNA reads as TGTGCCAGCAGTCCGGACCGACAGTTAGGGGCCGGGGAGCTGTTTTTT. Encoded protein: CASSPDRQLGAGELFF.

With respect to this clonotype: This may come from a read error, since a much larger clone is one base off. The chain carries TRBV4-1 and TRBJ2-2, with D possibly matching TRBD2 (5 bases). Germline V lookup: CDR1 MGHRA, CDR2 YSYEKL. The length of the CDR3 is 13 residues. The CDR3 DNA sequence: TGCGCCAGCAGCCTAATCCCCACCGGGGAGCCGTTTTTT. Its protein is CASSLIPTGEPFF.

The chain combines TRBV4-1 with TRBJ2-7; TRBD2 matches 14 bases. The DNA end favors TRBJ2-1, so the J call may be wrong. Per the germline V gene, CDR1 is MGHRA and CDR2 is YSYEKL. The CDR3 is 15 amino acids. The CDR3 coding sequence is TGCGCCAGCAGCCAGACTAGCGGGAGGGGGTACGAGCAGTTCTTC. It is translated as CASSQTSGRGYEQFF.

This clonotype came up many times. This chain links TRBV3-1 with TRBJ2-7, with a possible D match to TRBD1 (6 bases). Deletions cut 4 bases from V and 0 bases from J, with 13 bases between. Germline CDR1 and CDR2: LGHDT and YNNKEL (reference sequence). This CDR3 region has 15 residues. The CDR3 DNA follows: TGTGCCAGCAGCCCTCAAACAGGGAACTCCTACGAGCAGTACTTC. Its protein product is CASSPQTGNSYEQYF.

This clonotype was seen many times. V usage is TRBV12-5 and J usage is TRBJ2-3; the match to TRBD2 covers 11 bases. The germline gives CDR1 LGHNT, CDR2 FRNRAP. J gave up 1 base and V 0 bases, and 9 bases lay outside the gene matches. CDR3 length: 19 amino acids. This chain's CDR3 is CASGLVQLAGDDGTDTQYF. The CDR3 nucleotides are TGTGCTAGTGGTTTGGTACAACTAGCGGGAGATGACGGCACAGATACGCAGTATTTT.

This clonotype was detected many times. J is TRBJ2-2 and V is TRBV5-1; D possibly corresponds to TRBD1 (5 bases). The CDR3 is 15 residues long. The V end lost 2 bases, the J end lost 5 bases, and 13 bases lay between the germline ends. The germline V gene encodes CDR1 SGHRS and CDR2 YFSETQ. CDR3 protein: CASSLDGQTTGELFF. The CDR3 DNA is TGCGCCAGCAGCTTAGACGGACAAACGACCGGGGAGCTGTTTTTT.

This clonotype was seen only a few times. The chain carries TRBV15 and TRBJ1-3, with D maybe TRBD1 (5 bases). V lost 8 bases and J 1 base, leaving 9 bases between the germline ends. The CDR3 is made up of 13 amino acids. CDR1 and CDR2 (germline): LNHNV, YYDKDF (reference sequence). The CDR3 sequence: CATGGVSGNTIYF. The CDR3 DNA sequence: TGTGCCACCGGAGGGGTGTCTGGAAACACCATATATTTT.

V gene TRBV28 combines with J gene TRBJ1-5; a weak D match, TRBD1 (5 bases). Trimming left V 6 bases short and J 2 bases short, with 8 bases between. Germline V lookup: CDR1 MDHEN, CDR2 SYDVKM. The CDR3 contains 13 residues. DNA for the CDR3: TGTGCCAGCAGAGCACAGGGCAATCAGCCCCAGCATTTT. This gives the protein CASRAQGNQPQHF. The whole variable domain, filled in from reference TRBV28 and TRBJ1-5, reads DVKVTQSSRYLVKRTGEKVFLECVQDMDHENMFWYRQDPGLGLRLIYFSYDVKMKEKGDIPEGYSVSREKKERFSLILESASTNQTSMYLCASRAQGNQPQHFGDGTRLSIL.

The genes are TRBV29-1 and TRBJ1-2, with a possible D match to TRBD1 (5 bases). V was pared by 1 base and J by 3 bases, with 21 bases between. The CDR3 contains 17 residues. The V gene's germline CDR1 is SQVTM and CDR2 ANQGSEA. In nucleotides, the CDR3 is TGCAGCGTTGAAGGGGTAGTCGGGGGGAAACGACACTATGGCTACACCTTC. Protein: CSVEGVVGGKRHYGYTF.

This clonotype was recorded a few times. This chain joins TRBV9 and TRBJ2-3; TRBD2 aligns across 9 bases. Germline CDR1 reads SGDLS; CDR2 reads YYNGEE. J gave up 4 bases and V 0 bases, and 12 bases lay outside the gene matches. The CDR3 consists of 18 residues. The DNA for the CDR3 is TGTGCCAGCAGCGTAGTAGCGTCTGTAGCGGGAGCGCCAGATACGCAGTATTTT. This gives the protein CASSVVASVAGAPDTQYF.

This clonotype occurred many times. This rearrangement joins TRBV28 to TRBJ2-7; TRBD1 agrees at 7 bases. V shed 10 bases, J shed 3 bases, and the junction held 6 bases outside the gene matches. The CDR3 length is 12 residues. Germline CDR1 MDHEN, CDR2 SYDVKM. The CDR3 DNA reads TGTGCCACGAGACAGGGTATCTACGAGCAGTACTTC. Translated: CATRQGIYEQYF. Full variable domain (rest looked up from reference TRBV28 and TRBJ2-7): DVKVTQSSRYLVKRTGEKVFLECVQDMDHENMFWYRQDPGLGLRLIYFSYDVKMKEKGDIPEGYSVSREKKERFSLILESASTNQTSMYLCATRQGIYEQYFGPGTRLTVT.